The clone carrying this TCR beta chain was seen repeatedly, ten times or more. TCRdb itself ran the 5' RACE reads through MiXCR, one entry per CDR3 protein. The table has approximately 170,000 distinct CDR3 sequences, over 10% seen once. The CDR3 is 15 amino acids. Germline assignment: CDR1 SQVTM and CDR2 ANQGSEA. The V and J ends lost 6 bases and 0 bases, in that order; junction bases with no gene match: 6. The data are from a study of T-cell memory formation after mild COVID-19. The genes are TRBV29-1 and TRBJ2-1; the match to TRBD2 covers 9 bases. Sequences were obtained from PBMCs or a T cell subset sorted from them (not recorded which). The sequence came from a man younger than 30 who had mild COVID-19 (a few samples of this study predate the infection). Cell type and time point are not known. CDR3 nucleotide sequence: TGCAGCGTGGGGCGGGGGGGAAGCTCCTACAATGAGCAGTTCTTC. Translated: CSVGRGGSSYNEQFF.